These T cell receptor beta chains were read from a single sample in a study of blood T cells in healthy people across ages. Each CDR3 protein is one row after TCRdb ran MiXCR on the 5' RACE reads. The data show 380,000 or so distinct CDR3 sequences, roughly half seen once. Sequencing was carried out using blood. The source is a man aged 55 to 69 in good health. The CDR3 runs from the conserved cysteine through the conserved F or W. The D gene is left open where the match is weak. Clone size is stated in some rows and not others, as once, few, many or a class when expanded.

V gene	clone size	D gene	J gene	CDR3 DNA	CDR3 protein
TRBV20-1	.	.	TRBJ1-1	TGCAGTGCTAGGTATCGGGTAATAGCCTCTGAAGCTTTCTTT	CSARYRVIASEAFF
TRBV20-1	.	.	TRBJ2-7	TGCAGGGCAGGCCGTCCGACCTACGAGCAGTACTTC	CRAGRPTYEQYF
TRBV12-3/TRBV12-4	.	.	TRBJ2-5	TGTGCCAGCACCTTGGGGTCGGGTACGTTGCAAGAGACCCAGTACTTC	CASTLGSGTLQETQYF
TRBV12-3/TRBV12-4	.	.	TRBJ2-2	TGTGCCAGCAGAGACCGGGACACGAACACCGGGGAGCTGTTTTTT	CASRDRDTNTGELFF
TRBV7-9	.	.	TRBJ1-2	TGTGCCAGCAGCTTTCCACCGACGGATGGCTACACCTTC	CASSFPPTDGYTF
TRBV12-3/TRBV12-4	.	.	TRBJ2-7	TGTGCCAGCAGTGTTGGGGACGGGACCTACGAGCAGTACTTC	CASSVGDGTYEQYF
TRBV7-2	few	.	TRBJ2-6	TGTGCCAGCAGCTTATTTGAGGGGCCGGGCTCGTCTGGGGCCAACGTCCTGACTTTC	CASSLFEGPGSSGANVLTF
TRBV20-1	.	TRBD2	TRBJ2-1	TGCAGTGCGGCCCCGGGACTAGCGGGGCAGACCCCGTTCTTC	CSAAPGLAGQTPFF
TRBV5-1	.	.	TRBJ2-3	TGCGCCAGCAGCTTGGCCATGTCGGTCAGGACAGATACGCAGTATTTT	CASSLAMSVRTDTQYF
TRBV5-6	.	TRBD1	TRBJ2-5	TGTGCCAGCAGCCGGGACAGGGGGCTGGAGACCCAGTACTTC	CASSRDRGLETQYF
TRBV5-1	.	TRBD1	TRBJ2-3	TGCGCCAGCAGCAGAGGGACAGTGGGCACAGGTACGCAGTATTTT	CASSRGTVGTGTQYF
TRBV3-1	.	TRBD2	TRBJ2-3	TGTGCCAGTTCGCCGGGACTAGCGGGAGTCCAGTCTCCCACAGATACGCAGTATTTT	CASSPGLAGVQSPTDTQYF
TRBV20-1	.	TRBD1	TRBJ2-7	TGCGGTGCTGACAGGGGTTTAGGCTACGAGCAGTACTTC	CGADRGLGYEQYF
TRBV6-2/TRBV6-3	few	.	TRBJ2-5	TGTGCCAGCAGTTACCAGGGGAGGAAAGAGACCCAGTACTTC	CASSYQGRKETQYF
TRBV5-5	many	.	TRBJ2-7	TGTGCCAGCAGGGGGGGGACAGCCACCTACGAGCAGTACTTC	CASRGGTATYEQYF
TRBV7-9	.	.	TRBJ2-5	TGTGCCAGCAGCTTAGGAAGGCACGTACAAGAGACCCAGTACTTC	CASSLGRHVQETQYF
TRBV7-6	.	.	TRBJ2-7	TGTGCCAGCAGCCCGGGGGTAACTGCCTCCTACGAGCAGTACTTC	CASSPGVTASYEQYF
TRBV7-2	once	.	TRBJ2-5	TGTGCCAGCAGCTTAGGTCCCCCAGGGTATGGGACCCAGTACTTC	CASSLGPPGYGTQYF
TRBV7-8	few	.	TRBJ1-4	TGTGCCAGCAGCTTATGGCAGGGAAGTAATGAAAAACTGTTTTTT	CASSLWQGSNEKLFF
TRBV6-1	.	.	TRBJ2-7	TGTGCCAGCAGTGAACGTACGGCTAGCTCCTACGAGCAGTACTTC	CASSERTASSYEQYF
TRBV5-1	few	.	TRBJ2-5	TGCGCCAGCGAAGACCAAGAGACCCAGTACTTC	CASEDQETQYF
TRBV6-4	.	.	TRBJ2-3	TGTGCCAGCAGAGGACAGTTGGGAGATACGCAGTATTTT	CASRGQLGDTQYF
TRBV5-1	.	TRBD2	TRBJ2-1	TGCGCCAGCAGCTGGGGGACCAGCGGGAACCCCAATGAGCAGTTCTTC	CASSWGTSGNPNEQFF
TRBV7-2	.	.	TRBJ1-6	TGTGCCATCCCGAGGGGGAGGGGCGCAAATTCACCCCTCCACTTT	CAIPRGRGANSPLHF
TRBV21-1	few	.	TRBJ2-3	TGTGCCAGCAGCCCCCAGGCAGGGGGCGAGTCAGATACGCAGTATTTT	CASSPQAGGESDTQYF
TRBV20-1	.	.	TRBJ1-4	TGCAGTGCTAGAGATCGGGGGCAGGGAGAAAAACTGTTTTTT	CSARDRGQGEKLFF
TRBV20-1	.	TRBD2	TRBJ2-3	TGCAGTGCTAGGGCGACTAGCGGGGTACGAGATACGCAGTATTTT	CSARATSGVRDTQYF
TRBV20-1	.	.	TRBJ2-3	TGCAGTGCTAGAGATGGGGCTAGATCCACAGATACGCAGTATTTT	CSARDGARSTDTQYF
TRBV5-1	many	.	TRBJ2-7	TGCGCCAGCAGCGCCGGGAGCTCCTACGAGCAGTACTTC	CASSAGSSYEQYF
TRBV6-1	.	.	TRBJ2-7	TGTGCCAGCAGTGAACAGGGAAACTCCTACGAGCAGTACTTC	CASSEQGNSYEQYF
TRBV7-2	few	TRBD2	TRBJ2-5	TGTGCCAGCGGGAACCGCCGGGGGGTAGAGACCCAGTACTTC	CASGNRRGVETQYF
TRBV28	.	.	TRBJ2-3	TGTGCCAGCAGTTTAAACCCCTCGGCCGATACGCAGTATTTT	CASSLNPSADTQYF
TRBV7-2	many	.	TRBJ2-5	TGTGCCAGCAGCTTTATGGGGGGAGAGACCCAGTACTTC	CASSFMGGETQYF
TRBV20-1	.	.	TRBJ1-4	TGCAGTGCTAGAATGGGGGGAACTAATGAAAAACTGTTTTTT	CSARMGGTNEKLFF
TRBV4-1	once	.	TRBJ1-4	TGCGCCAGCAGCCATGGCCCACTGGAAGAACTGTTTTTT	CASSHGPLEELFF
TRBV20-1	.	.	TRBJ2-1	TGCAGTGCTTACAGGTCTGAGCAGTTCTTC	CSAYRSEQFF
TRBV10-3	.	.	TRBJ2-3	TGTGCCATCAGTGCCGGGCTTACAGATACGCAGTATTTT	CAISAGLTDTQYF
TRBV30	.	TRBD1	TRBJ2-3	TGTGCCTGGAAGCGACAGGGGGCCGGCACAGATACGCAGTATTTT	CAWKRQGAGTDTQYF
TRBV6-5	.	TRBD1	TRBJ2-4	TGTGCCAGCAGACCTGACAGGGGCGAGAACATTCAGTACTTC	CASRPDRGENIQYF
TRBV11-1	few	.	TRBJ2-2	TGTGCCAGCAGCTGGGGAGGAAAGGAGCTGTTTTTT	CASSWGGKELFF
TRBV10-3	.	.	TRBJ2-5	TGTGCCATCAGTTTGGGACCGAACCAAGAGACCCAGTACTTC	CAISLGPNQETQYF
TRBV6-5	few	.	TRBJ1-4	TGTGCCAGCAGTTACTCGACGCCGGGGGCAACTAATGAAAAACTGTTTTTT	CASSYSTPGATNEKLFF